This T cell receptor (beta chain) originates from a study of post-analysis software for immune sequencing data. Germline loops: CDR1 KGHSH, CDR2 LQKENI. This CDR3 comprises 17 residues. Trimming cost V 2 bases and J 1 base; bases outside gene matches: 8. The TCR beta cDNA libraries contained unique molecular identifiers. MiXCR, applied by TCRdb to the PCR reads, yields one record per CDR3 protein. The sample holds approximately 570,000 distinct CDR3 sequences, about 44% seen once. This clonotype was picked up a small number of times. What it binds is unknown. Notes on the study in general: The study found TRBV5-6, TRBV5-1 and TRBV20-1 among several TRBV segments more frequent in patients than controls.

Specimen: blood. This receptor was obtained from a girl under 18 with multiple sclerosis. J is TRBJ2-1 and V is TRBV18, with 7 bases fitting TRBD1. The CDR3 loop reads CASSPTTGEVSYNEQFF. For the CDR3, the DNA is TGTGCCAGCTCACCAACTACAGGGGAAGTATCCTACAATGAGCAGTTCTTC.